This is a list of T cell receptor beta chains from one sample in a study of blood T cell repertoires in COVID-19. Profiled with immunoSEQ multiplex PCR; TCRdb holds only in-frame clones, not every one. In the table there are 50,000 or so clones, roughly 88% of which are singletons. The sample taken for sequencing was peripheral blood. Source of these receptors: a man in his 70s with acute or convalescent COVID-19. The CDR3 runs from the conserved cysteine through the conserved F or W. The order of the fields is CDR3 DNA, CDR3 protein, clone size, J gene, D gene, V gene. The D gene is left open where the match is weak. Not every row has a clone size; where given, it reads once, few, many or a size class.

cdr3_nt: TGTGCCAGCAGTTATCTAGGGGCAAGAGGCTACACCTTC; cdr3_aa: CASSYLGARGYTF; clone_size: .; j_call: TRBJ1-2; d_call: .; v_call: TRBV6-2/TRBV6-3
cdr3_nt: TGTGCCAGCAGCCCCACTTACGAGCAGTACTTC; cdr3_aa: CASSPTYEQYF; clone_size: .; j_call: TRBJ2-7; d_call: .; v_call: TRBV6-5
cdr3_nt: TGTGCCAGCAGTCCTCGTCGGGTGCCCCTGAACACTGAAGCTTTCTTT; cdr3_aa: CASSPRRVPLNTEAFF; clone_size: .; j_call: TRBJ1-1; d_call: .; v_call: TRBV7-8
cdr3_nt: TGTGCCAGCAAACCACAGAGAAATCAGCCCCAGCATTTT; cdr3_aa: CASKPQRNQPQHF; clone_size: .; j_call: TRBJ1-5; d_call: .; v_call: TRBV2
cdr3_nt: TGTGCCAGCAGCGTCCAATCAGGTCCTCCCAATGAGCAGTTCTTC; cdr3_aa: CASSVQSGPPNEQFF; clone_size: .; j_call: TRBJ2-1; d_call: .; v_call: TRBV9
cdr3_nt: TGCGCCAGCAGCTTGTGGGGAAGGGGGGAAAAACTGTTTTTT; cdr3_aa: CASSLWGRGEKLFF; clone_size: once; j_call: TRBJ1-4; d_call: .; v_call: TRBV5-1
cdr3_nt: TGTGCCAGCAGGTACTCCGGGTTCCCTGCTAATGAGCAGTTCTTC; cdr3_aa: CASRYSGFPANEQFF; clone_size: few; j_call: TRBJ2-1; d_call: .; v_call: TRBV9
cdr3_nt: TGTGCCAGCAGCAGGACAAGCTCTGGAAACACCATATATTTT; cdr3_aa: CASSRTSSGNTIYF; clone_size: .; j_call: TRBJ1-3; d_call: .; v_call: TRBV7-2
cdr3_nt: TGTGCCAGCAGCTTAGGGACAGGCTACACCGGGGAGCTGTTTTTT; cdr3_aa: CASSLGTGYTGELFF; clone_size: .; j_call: TRBJ2-2; d_call: TRBD1; v_call: TRBV7-3
cdr3_nt: TGTGCCAGCAGTACTAGCGGAAGAGCCTTGGGCGAGCAGTACTTC; cdr3_aa: CASSTSGRALGEQYF; clone_size: .; j_call: TRBJ2-7; d_call: TRBD2; v_call: TRBV2
cdr3_nt: TGTGCCATCAGAGTTCGGGAGGGCCGCGAGCAGTACTTC; cdr3_aa: CAIRVREGREQYF; clone_size: .; j_call: TRBJ2-7; d_call: TRBD2; v_call: TRBV10-3
cdr3_nt: TGTGCCAGCAGCGGTTCTAGCACCGGGGAGCTGTTTTTT; cdr3_aa: CASSGSSTGELFF; clone_size: .; j_call: TRBJ2-2; d_call: .; v_call: TRBV12-3/TRBV12-4
cdr3_nt: TGTGCCAGCAGTTACTCGAGCGGTAACTCGGGAGCTTTCTTT; cdr3_aa: CASSYSSGNSGAFF; clone_size: .; j_call: TRBJ1-1; d_call: .; v_call: TRBV6-5
cdr3_nt: TGTGCCAGCAGCTTAGGGGGGAGGAGCACTGAAGCTTTCTTT; cdr3_aa: CASSLGGRSTEAFF; clone_size: .; j_call: TRBJ1-1; d_call: .; v_call: TRBV7-2
cdr3_nt: TGTGCCAGCAGCCTAATAGAGGGTACTGAAGCTTTCTTT; cdr3_aa: CASSLIEGTEAFF; clone_size: .; j_call: TRBJ1-1; d_call: .; v_call: TRBV5-4
cdr3_nt: TGTGCCAGCAGTTTCCCCGACAGATACAATGAGCAGTTCTTC; cdr3_aa: CASSFPDRYNEQFF; clone_size: once; j_call: TRBJ2-1; d_call: .; v_call: TRBV27
cdr3_nt: TGTGCCCGCCGGGGACAGGGTGATACGCAGTATTTT; cdr3_aa: CARRGQGDTQYF; clone_size: .; j_call: TRBJ2-3; d_call: TRBD1; v_call: TRBV30
cdr3_nt: TGTGCCATCAGTGAAGGGGGAAGCTACACCTTC; cdr3_aa: CAISEGGSYTF; clone_size: .; j_call: TRBJ1-2; d_call: .; v_call: TRBV10-3
cdr3_nt: TGCGCCAGCAGCCCGGGACAGAACTATGGCTACACCTTC; cdr3_aa: CASSPGQNYGYTF; clone_size: .; j_call: TRBJ1-2; d_call: TRBD1; v_call: TRBV4-1
cdr3_nt: TGTGCCATCAGTGAGTCTAGTGGCGTGAGGGGACACCATGAAGCTTTCTTT; cdr3_aa: CAISESSGVRGHHEAFF; clone_size: .; j_call: TRBJ1-1; d_call: .; v_call: TRBV10-3
cdr3_nt: TGTGCCAGTAGTACCCAAGTAAGGGCGGGAGTGCGTTACAATGAGCAGTTCTTC; cdr3_aa: CASSTQVRAGVRYNEQFF; clone_size: .; j_call: TRBJ2-1; d_call: TRBD2; v_call: TRBV19
cdr3_nt: TGTGCCAGCAGCCTCCCAGGCGGGTACTACAATGAGCAGTTCTTC; cdr3_aa: CASSLPGGYYNEQFF; clone_size: .; j_call: TRBJ2-1; d_call: .; v_call: TRBV7-2
cdr3_nt: TGTGCCAGCAGCTTCAGGATAACAGATACGCAGTATTTT; cdr3_aa: CASSFRITDTQYF; clone_size: .; j_call: TRBJ2-3; d_call: .; v_call: TRBV5-6
cdr3_nt: TGTGCCAGCAGCGTTAACAGAGTTGAAGCTTTCTTT; cdr3_aa: CASSVNRVEAFF; clone_size: .; j_call: TRBJ1-1; d_call: .; v_call: TRBV14
cdr3_nt: TGTGCCAGCGGTCCGGGACAGGGTCGTGAAAAACTGTTTTTT; cdr3_aa: CASGPGQGREKLFF; clone_size: once; j_call: TRBJ1-4; d_call: TRBD1; v_call: TRBV27
cdr3_nt: TGTGCCAGCAGCCCCGGTCTGGTGGGGGGACGCACAGATACGCAGTATTTT; cdr3_aa: CASSPGLVGGRTDTQYF; clone_size: .; j_call: TRBJ2-3; d_call: .; v_call: TRBV7-3
cdr3_nt: TGTGCCAGCAGTTTCAGTAATTCACCCCTCCACTTT; cdr3_aa: CASSFSNSPLHF; clone_size: .; j_call: TRBJ1-6; d_call: .; v_call: TRBV12-3/TRBV12-4
cdr3_nt: TGTGCCTGGTCTAATCGGGGGACAGGGGACGAAAAACTGTTTTTT; cdr3_aa: CAWSNRGTGDEKLFF; clone_size: .; j_call: TRBJ1-4; d_call: TRBD1; v_call: TRBV30
cdr3_nt: TGTGCCAGCAGACTGAGGACTGAAGCTTTCTTT; cdr3_aa: CASRLRTEAFF; clone_size: .; j_call: TRBJ1-1; d_call: .; v_call: TRBV27
cdr3_nt: TGTGCCAGCAGCTTAGGCAGGGAAAACACCATATATTTT; cdr3_aa: CASSLGRENTIYF; clone_size: .; j_call: TRBJ1-3; d_call: .; v_call: TRBV7-2
cdr3_nt: TGTGCCAGCAGCTTAGCAAGAGGAGTCTCCTACGAGCAGTACTTC; cdr3_aa: CASSLARGVSYEQYF; clone_size: .; j_call: TRBJ2-7; d_call: .; v_call: TRBV7-2
cdr3_nt: TGTGCCAGCACCCTGGACAGGGTGGGCTACACCTTC; cdr3_aa: CASTLDRVGYTF; clone_size: .; j_call: TRBJ1-2; d_call: TRBD1; v_call: TRBV6-5
cdr3_nt: TGTGCCAGCAGCGCGTCTGGGCTTGAGCAGTTCTTC; cdr3_aa: CASSASGLEQFF; clone_size: .; j_call: TRBJ2-1; d_call: .; v_call: TRBV7-3
cdr3_nt: TGCGCCAGCAGCCAAGTAGCGGCAACTCGGTTTAGTAACGAGCAGTACTTC; cdr3_aa: CASSQVAATRFSNEQYF; clone_size: .; j_call: TRBJ2-7; d_call: .; v_call: TRBV4-3
cdr3_nt: TGTGCCAGCGGACAGGGGAGGGAGCCCCAGCATTTT; cdr3_aa: CASGQGREPQHF; clone_size: .; j_call: TRBJ1-5; d_call: TRBD1; v_call: TRBV19
cdr3_nt: TGCGCCAGCAGCCAAGATCCTGGGCAGGGGTGGAATGAGCAGTTCTTC; cdr3_aa: CASSQDPGQGWNEQFF; clone_size: few; j_call: TRBJ2-1; d_call: .; v_call: TRBV4-1
cdr3_nt: TGTGCCAGCAGGACCGACAGGGACACCGGGGAGCTGTTTTTT; cdr3_aa: CASRTDRDTGELFF; clone_size: .; j_call: TRBJ2-2; d_call: TRBD1; v_call: TRBV7-3
cdr3_nt: TGTGCCAGCAGCGTTAGAGTATATAGCAATCAGCCCCAGCATTTT; cdr3_aa: CASSVRVYSNQPQHF; clone_size: .; j_call: TRBJ1-5; d_call: .; v_call: TRBV7-8
cdr3_nt: TGTGCCAGCAGCTCCGCCGGGACAGGGCCCTACGAGCAGTACTTC; cdr3_aa: CASSSAGTGPYEQYF; clone_size: .; j_call: TRBJ2-7; d_call: TRBD1; v_call: TRBV7-8
cdr3_nt: TGTGCCATCAGTGAGTCTCCGGACAGGAACTATGGCTACACCTTC; cdr3_aa: CAISESPDRNYGYTF; clone_size: .; j_call: TRBJ1-2; d_call: TRBD1; v_call: TRBV10-3
cdr3_nt: TGCGCCAGCAGCTTAGACAGGGCCAACGGGGAGCTGTTTTTT; cdr3_aa: CASSLDRANGELFF; clone_size: .; j_call: TRBJ2-2; d_call: TRBD1; v_call: TRBV5-1
cdr3_nt: TGTGCCAGCAGCTCCGAAAGCGTAGCGAACAATCAGCCCCAGCATTTT; cdr3_aa: CASSSESVANNQPQHF; clone_size: few; j_call: TRBJ1-5; d_call: .; v_call: TRBV7-2
cdr3_nt: TGCGCCAGCAGCTTGGGGACAGCCTCCCATTACGAGCAGTACTTC; cdr3_aa: CASSLGTASHYEQYF; clone_size: many; j_call: TRBJ2-7; d_call: .; v_call: TRBV5-1
cdr3_nt: TGCAGTGCTAGGTACGGGGAGCAGTACTTC; cdr3_aa: CSARYGEQYF; clone_size: .; j_call: TRBJ2-7; d_call: .; v_call: TRBV20-1
cdr3_nt: TGTGCCAGCAGCTGGGGACAGCGCTCCTATAATTCACCCCTCCACTTT; cdr3_aa: CASSWGQRSYNSPLHF; clone_size: .; j_call: TRBJ1-6; d_call: TRBD1; v_call: TRBV11-2